The 21 T cell receptor beta chains below all came from one sample that was sequenced in a study of cytomegalovirus exposure and HLA in healthy donors. This PCR relied on a set of 60 Vbeta primers and 13 Jbeta primers. Repertoires were generated with immunoSEQ multiplex PCR, while TCRdb's copy carries only in-frame clones and drops some. The sample contains about 140,000 clones, 75% of which appear only once. Sample: PBMCs. The receptors shown here come from a man in his forties in good health and CMV-seronegative.

The chain links TRBV4-1 to TRBJ2-3, with TRBD1 as a possible D gene (5 bases). Germline-derived CDR1 and CDR2 are MGHRA and YSYEKL. V was trimmed by 3 bases and J by 5 bases, leaving 12 bases between them. The CDR3 totals 14 residues. The CDR3 DNA sequence: TGCGCCAGCAGCCATCCCTTCCAGGGAGATACGCAGTATTTT. Its translation: CASSHPFQGDTQYF.

The chain carries TRBV6-5 and TRBJ2-7; TRBD1 matches at 7 bases. The CDR3 extends over 15 amino acids. Germline V gene lookup returns CDR1 MNHEY and CDR2 SVGAGI. V dropped 0 bases and J dropped 4; count of bases not matched to a gene: 6. CDR3 sequence reads: CASSYSNRGSYEQYF. Written as DNA, the CDR3 is TGTGCCAGCAGTTACTCGAACAGGGGTAGTTACGAGCAGTACTTC.

The chain is built from TRBV28 and TRBJ1-4, with 8 bases aligning to TRBD1. This CDR3 contains 14 residues. The trim removed 6 bases at V and 8 bases at J, leaving 8 bases unmatched. Germline V gives CDR1 MDHEN, CDR2 SYDVKM. The CDR3 here is CASRRGTGREKLFF. The CDR3 coding sequence is TGTGCCAGCAGGCGAGGGACAGGCAGAGAAAAACTGTTTTTT.

The sample holds a few counts of this clone. This chain uses TRBV6-1 with TRBJ2-7; 7 bases are shared with TRBD1. Germline CDR1 is MNHNS and CDR2 is SASEGT. V dropped 3 bases and J dropped 4; count of bases not matched to a gene: 6. This CDR3 region has 14 residues. CDR3 bases: TGTGCCAGCAGTGACCAACAGGGGTCTTACGAGCAGTACTTC. The encoded protein is CASSDQQGSYEQYF.

The V call is TRBV28, the J call TRBJ2-3, with TRBD2 matching over 12 bases. Germline V gene data show CDR1 as MDHEN and CDR2 as SYDVKM. V gave up 4 bases and J gave up 2 bases; unmatched junction bases: 4. The CDR3 has 16 residues. The CDR3 region has the DNA TGTGCCAGCAGTTCTTGGACTAGCGGGGCCACAGATACGCAGTATTTT. This gives the protein CASSSWTSGATDTQYF.

This clone has only a few counts. For the CDR3, the DNA is TGTGCCACCAGCGGGGAGGACAGGAAAGCTTTCTTT. It encodes CATSGEDRKAFF. The rearrangement joins TRBV15 to TRBJ1-1, with 7 bases identical to TRBD1. The CDR3 extends over 12 amino acids. With 5 bases clipped from V and 9 bases from J, the junction kept 6 bases outside the gene matches. Germline lookup yields CDR1 LNHNV and CDR2 YYDKDF (reference sequence). Variable domain in full (rest from reference TRBV15 and TRBJ1-1): DAMVIQNPRYQVTQFGKPVTLSCSQTLNHNVMYWYQQKSSQAPKLLFHYYDKDFNNEADTPDNFQSRRPNTSFCFLDIRSPGLGDTAMYLCATSGEDRKAFFGQGTRLTVV.

This rearrangement joins TRBV11-3 to TRBJ1-1, with a tentative D call TRBD1 (5 bases). This CDR3 is 16 amino acids long. Trimming left V 8 bases short and J 0 bases short, with 19 bases between. Germline lookup yields CDR1 SGHNT and CDR2 YENEEA. CDR3 sequence: CASSLGGDRMNTEAFF. The CDR3 DNA reads as TGTGCCAGCTCATTAGGTGGAGACAGAATGAACACTGAAGCTTTCTTT.

The chain employs TRBV7-6 and TRBJ1-5; maybe TRBD1 (5 bases). In germline, CDR1 is SGHVS, CDR2 FNYEAQ. V was shortened by 5 bases and J by 3 bases, with 8 bases between the two germline ends. The CDR3 is made up of 13 amino acids. CDR3 sequence: CASSPGFNQPQHF. The DNA of the CDR3 is TGTGCCAGCAGCCCAGGGTTCAATCAGCCCCAGCATTTT.

This clone came up once. V and J are TRBV5-5 and TRBJ1-1; 10 bases line up with TRBD1. Germline V lookup: CDR1 SGHKS, CDR2 YYEKEE (reference sequence). CDR3 length equals 14 residues. V shed 4 bases and J 6 bases; nucleotides not matched to a gene: 6. CDR3 residues: CASSVRQGASEAFF. The CDR3 DNA follows: TGTGCCAGCAGCGTCCGACAGGGGGCGTCTGAAGCTTTCTTT.

This sequence joins TRBV6-6 and TRBJ1-2, with TRBD1 as a possible D gene (5 bases). Trimming pared 4 bases from V and 6 bases from J, leaving 9 bases between. The CDR3 sequence is 12 residues long. The V gene's germline CDR1 is MNHNY and CDR2 SVGAGI (reference sequence). This CDR3 is CASSWAGDGYTF. The CDR3 region has the DNA TGTGCCAGCAGTTGGGCGGGGGATGGCTACACCTTC.

The V gene is TRBV4-3, the J gene TRBJ1-1; D is perhaps TRBD1 (6 bases). CDR1 and CDR2 (germline): LGHNA, YSLEER. V lost 0 bases, J lost 1 base, and 12 bases lay in between. The length of the CDR3 is 16 residues. CDR3 in DNA: TGCGCCAGCAGCCAAGATTTAGGGACACCGAACACTGAAGCTTTCTTT. Translating gives CASSQDLGTPNTEAFF.

This clone was seen more than once but under ten times. The chain couples TRBV4-1 to TRBJ1-4, with D possibly matching TRBD1 (5 bases). Trimming removed 1 base at V and 6 bases at J, with 9 bases between. Germline V gives CDR1 MGHRA, CDR2 YSYEKL. The CDR3 is made up of 14 amino acids. In DNA form, the CDR3 reads TGCGCCAGCAGCCAAGTGGTCAGGGATGAAAAACTGTTTTTT. Encoded protein: CASSQVVRDEKLFF.

This clone was observed a single time. The chain recombines TRBV29-1 with TRBJ2-2, with D maybe TRBD2 (5 bases). V was clipped by 5 bases and J by 5 bases, with 12 bases between them. The length of the CDR3 is 13 residues. CDR1 SQVTM and CDR2 ANQGSEA come from the germline V gene. The CDR3 DNA reads as TGCAGCGTTACGACGGGGAAGACCGGGGAGCTGTTTTTT. Translated, it gives CSVTTGKTGELFF.

This clone was seen a single time. V usage is TRBV7-2 and J usage is TRBJ2-5; a possible D gene is TRBD2 (5 bases). CDR3 size: 12 residues. Trimming took 2 bases from V and 9 from J, leaving 10 bases between them. Germline CDR1 SGHTA, CDR2 FQGNSA. The CDR3 DNA sequence: TGTGCCAGCAGCTTAATCCGGGAATCCCAGTACTTC. As protein: CASSLIRESQYF.

This clone was seen a handful of times. The chain is built from TRBV2 and TRBJ2-2; D possibly corresponds to TRBD1 (6 bases). The CDR3 consists of 16 residues. The germline V gene encodes CDR1 SNHLY and CDR2 FYNNEI. Trimming removed 5 bases at V and 5 bases at J, with 18 bases between. CDR3 coding DNA: TGTGCCAGCAGTCAGAAGACAGGAGGCGGTACCGGGGAGCTGTTTTTT. This translates into CASSQKTGGGTGELFF.

The chain joins TRBV5-4 to TRBJ1-3; TRBD1 aligns across 7 bases. The trim removed 5 bases at V and 4 bases at J, leaving 3 bases unmatched. This CDR3 contains 13 residues. CDR1 and CDR2 from the germline V gene are SGHNT and YYREEE (reference sequence). CDR3 loop: CASRPQGGNTIYF. DNA for the CDR3: TGTGCCAGCAGGCCACAGGGGGGAAACACCATATATTTT.

This clone was counted a few times. The chain uses TRBV5-1 and TRBJ2-7; D possibly corresponds to TRBD1 (5 bases). Per the germline V gene, CDR1 is SGHRS and CDR2 is YFSETQ. V shed 1 base and J shed 2 bases, with 10 bases lying between them. The CDR3 sequence is 14 residues long. The CDR3 sequence is CASSLQQGPYEQYF. In nucleotides, the CDR3 is TGCGCCAGCAGCTTGCAGCAGGGCCCCTACGAGCAGTACTTC.

This chain joins TRBV12-5 and TRBJ1-5; possible D gene TRBD1, 5 bases. This CDR3 is 17 amino acids long. Germline CDR1 reads LGHNT; CDR2 reads FRNRAP. Trimming left V 2 bases short and J 7 bases short, with 21 bases between. The CDR3 region is CASGLSALGGVRQPQHF. In DNA form, the CDR3 reads TGTGCTAGTGGTTTGTCCGCCTTAGGAGGGGTGAGGCAGCCCCAGCATTTT.

This chain joins TRBV5-1 and TRBJ1-1; possible D gene TRBD1, 5 bases. The V end was cut by 5 bases, the J end by 0 bases, with 8 bases between. The CDR3 extends over 13 amino acids. Germline CDR1 reads SGHRS; CDR2 reads YFSETQ. CDR3 coding DNA: TGCGCCAGCAGGGGGCCTTTGAACACTGAAGCTTTCTTT. The encoded protein is CASRGPLNTEAFF.

The chain recombines TRBV28 with TRBJ2-2; D gene uncertain. Trimming took off 6 bases at V and 4 bases at J, with 12 bases between the two ends. Germline loops: CDR1 MDHEN, CDR2 SYDVKM. The CDR3 consists of 14 residues. The CDR3 DNA is TGTGCCAGCAGCGACACTGTCAGCACCGGGGAGCTGTTTTTT. This encodes CASSDTVSTGELFF. The variable domain in full, completed from reference TRBV28 and TRBJ2-2, reads DVKVTQSSRYLVKRTGEKVFLECVQDMDHENMFWYRQDPGLGLRLIYFSYDVKMKEKGDIPEGYSVSREKKERFSLILESASTNQTSMYLCASSDTVSTGELFFGEGSRLTVL.

The V call is TRBV4-1, the J call TRBJ2-4; 9 bases fit TRBD1. Germline loops: CDR1 MGHRA, CDR2 YSYEKL. After removal of 3 bases from V and 4 bases from J, the junction contained 4 bases not matched to a gene. The CDR3 has 15 residues. CDR3 region: CASSHPGQGKNIQYF. The DNA of the CDR3 is TGCGCCAGCAGCCACCCGGGACAGGGAAAAAACATTCAGTACTTC.